Listed here are 28 T cell receptor beta chains from one sample, sequenced in a study of shared clonotypes between healthy human individuals. Here immunoSEQ multiplex PCR was the method, and the copy in TCRdb shows in-frame clones only, minus some. The data contain around 2.1 million clones, more than 90% of them seen just once; the ten biggest clones take up 0.1% to 0.15%. Sequenced input: naive CD4+ T cells sorted from blood. Documented subset: CD45RA+ positively selected. Receptors were obtained from a man in his late teens or twenties in good health.

The chain has TRBV28 and TRBJ1-5; possibly TRBD1 for D (6 bases). Trimming cost V 6 bases and J 0 bases, with 12 bases left between them. The CDR3 is made up of 15 amino acids. Germline CDR1 and CDR2: MDHEN and SYDVKM. This CDR3 is CASRGGLYSNQPQHF. The CDR3 nucleotides are TGTGCCAGCAGAGGGGGTCTATATAGCAATCAGCCCCAGCATTTT.

CDR3 in DNA: TGTGCCAGCAGTTTTGGGCTGGCCGGGGCAGATACGCAGTATTTT. Translating gives CASSFGLAGADTQYF. The chain joins TRBV6-6 to TRBJ2-3; possibly TRBD2 for D (5 bases). The germline gives CDR1 MNHNY, CDR2 SVGAGI (reference sequence). This CDR3 comprises 15 residues. V was clipped by 4 bases and J by 4 bases, with 15 bases between them.

The gene calls are TRBV6-5 and TRBJ2-7; D unresolved. Germline lookup yields CDR1 MNHEY and CDR2 SVGAGI. V lost 0 bases, J lost 3 bases, and 15 bases lay in between. This CDR3 has 16 residues. The CDR3 loop reads CASSYSMERDLYEQYF. The CDR3 nucleotides read TGTGCCAGCAGTTACTCGATGGAGCGAGATCTCTACGAGCAGTACTTC.

The J gene is TRBJ1-6, the V gene TRBV5-5; TRBD1 matches 10 bases. After removal of 4 bases from V and 0 bases from J, the junction contained 13 bases not matched to a gene. The germline gives CDR1 SGHKS, CDR2 YYEKEE (reference sequence). This CDR3 comprises 20 residues. The CDR3 DNA reads as TGTGCCAGCAGCCGCCTGGGACAGGGGTTAGGGAGCTCCTATAATTCACCCCTCCACTTT. It translates to CASSRLGQGLGSSYNSPLHF.

The genes are TRBV29-1 and TRBJ1-3; D gene unclear. Deletions cut 0 bases from V and 0 bases from J, with 21 bases between. CDR3 length equals 19 residues. The germline V gene encodes CDR1 SQVTM and CDR2 ANQGSEA. The CDR3 DNA is TGCAGCGTTGAAGATTACTGGTCTCGAGGAGGGTCCTCTGGAAACACCATATATTTT. The encoded protein is CSVEDYWSRGGSSGNTIYF.

The V call is TRBV6-6, the J call TRBJ2-5; possibly TRBD1 for D (7 bases). V lost 10 bases to trimming and J lost 3 bases, with 15 bases between them. CDR3 length equals 13 residues. CDR1 and CDR2 from the germline V gene are MNHNY and SVGAGI (reference sequence). The CDR3 here is CATRRGTEETQYF. CDR3 DNA sequence: TGTGCCACCAGGAGGGGGACAGAAGAGACCCAGTACTTC.

V and J are TRBV29-1 and TRBJ2-1; D is unclear. V lost 7 bases to trimming and J lost 0 bases, with 10 bases between them. This CDR3 has 13 amino acids. Germline V gene sequence: CDR1 SQVTM, CDR2 ANQGSEA. CDR3 sequence: CSARSDSYNEQFF. The CDR3, as DNA: TGCAGCGCCAGGTCAGACTCCTACAATGAGCAGTTCTTC.

The chain links TRBV2 to TRBJ1-2, with D unresolved. V gave up 2 bases and J gave up 5 bases, with 9 bases separating them. The germline V gene has CDR1 SNHLY and CDR2 FYNNEI. The CDR3 loop spans 13 amino acids. The CDR3 DNA reads as TGTGCCAGCAGTGAAACCCCAGGATATGGCTACACCTTC. Translated: CASSETPGYGYTF.

Of note for this clone: Additional DNA sequences in this sample encode the identical CDR3. The chain has TRBV7-9 and TRBJ2-5, with a tentative D call TRBD1 (5 bases). Trimming removed 6 bases at V and 5 bases at J, with 7 bases between. The germline V gene encodes CDR1 SEHNR and CDR2 FQNEAQ (reference sequence). This CDR3 is built from 11 residues. CDR3 protein: CASRSGETQYF. CDR3 sequence (DNA): TGTGCCAGCAGATCAGGGGAGACCCAGTACTTC.

The V and J genes are TRBV6-6 and TRBJ2-5, with TRBD1 identical over 7 bases. The CDR3 consists of 13 residues. Per the germline V gene, CDR1 is MNHNY and CDR2 is SVGAGI (reference sequence). The ends lost 2 bases at V and 3 bases at J; junction bases unmatched: 0. This CDR3 is CASSYGQEETQYF. The DNA for the CDR3 is TGTGCCAGCAGTTACGGACAGGAAGAGACCCAGTACTTC.

The CDR3 sequence: CASSIFGQGEAGYTF. In DNA form, the CDR3 reads TGCGCCAGCAGCATTTTCGGACAGGGGGAGGCTGGCTACACCTTC. This chain joins TRBV5-1 and TRBJ1-2; 10 positions match TRBD1. CDR1 is SGHRS, CDR2 YFSETQ, per germline. The CDR3 has 15 amino acids. With 4 bases clipped from V and 7 bases from J, the junction kept 10 bases outside the gene matches.

In this sample, this clone turned up a few times. The chain carries TRBV10-3 and TRBJ2-2; TRBD2 agrees at 8 bases. V was clipped by 9 bases and J by 0 bases; unmatched bases: 9. The CDR3 totals 16 residues. CDR1 is ENHRY, CDR2 SYGVKD, per germline. CDR3 DNA: TGTGCCATTGAGGCGGGGGGATCATCGAACACCGGGGAGCTGTTTTTT. It encodes CAIEAGGSSNTGELFF.

J is TRBJ2-3 and V is TRBV6-6; D uncertain. Per the germline V gene, CDR1 is MNHNY and CDR2 is SVGAGI (reference sequence). V lost 4 bases to trimming and J lost 8 bases, with 13 bases between them. The CDR3 is made up of 13 amino acids. CDR3 nucleotide sequence: TGTGCCAGCAGTTCCGGAGCCTCCGCTACGCAGTATTTT. Translation: CASSSGASATQYF.

CDR3 protein: CAWSVGSDTDTQYF. CDR3 sequence (DNA): TGTGCCTGGAGTGTAGGTAGCGACACAGATACGCAGTATTTT. V gene TRBV30 combines with J gene TRBJ2-3; tentatively, D is TRBD2 (5 bases). The germline V gene encodes CDR1 GTSNPN and CDR2 SVGIG (reference sequence). Between the trimmed V and J ends, which lost 0 bases and 2 bases, there was a span of 9 bases. This CDR3 spans 14 amino acids.

The CDR3 sequence is CASSGGGTGELFF. The CDR3 region has the DNA TGTGCCAGCAGTGGAGGGGGCACCGGGGAGCTGTTTTTT. The V gene is TRBV25-1, the J gene TRBJ2-2; possible D gene TRBD1, 6 bases. Trimming took 4 bases from V and 4 from J, leaving 7 bases between them. The germline gives CDR1 MGHDK, CDR2 SYGVNS. The CDR3 sequence is 13 residues long.

J is TRBJ2-7 and V is TRBV11-1; D perhaps matches TRBD2 (6 bases). The CDR3 totals 14 residues. CDR1 is SGHAT, CDR2 FQDESV, per germline (reference sequence). Trimming cost V 7 bases and J 1 base, with 14 bases left between them. CDR3 coding DNA: TGTGCCAGCACGGGAGAGGGCCGTTCCTACGAGCAGTACTTC. This gives the protein CASTGEGRSYEQYF.

On this clone: Other DNA sequences within the sample encode an identical CDR3. This chain links TRBV30 with TRBJ2-1; possible D gene TRBD2, 6 bases. This CDR3 spans 12 amino acids. Germline V gives CDR1 GTSNPN, CDR2 SVGIG (reference sequence). Trimming took 2 bases from V and 4 from J, leaving 6 bases between them. CDR3 region: CAWSRGYNEQFF. In DNA form, the CDR3 reads TGTGCCTGGAGTCGGGGGTACAATGAGCAGTTCTTC.

The chain couples TRBV6-1 to TRBJ1-2; no clear D. CDR1 MNHNS and CDR2 SASEGT come from the germline V gene. Trimming shortened V by 3 bases and J by 3 bases, and 11 bases separated the two germline ends. The CDR3 spans 14 residues. The CDR3 loop is CASSDPRAHYGYTF. The CDR3 DNA sequence: TGTGCCAGCAGTGACCCCCGGGCGCACTATGGCTACACCTTC.

This chain joins TRBV19 and TRBJ2-2; either TRBD1 or TRBD2 may supply D (5 bases each). Looked up from germline, CDR1 is LNHDA and CDR2 is SQIVND (reference sequence). V lost 5 bases, J lost 4 bases, and 8 bases lay in between. This CDR3 contains 13 residues. The CDR3 nucleotides read TGTGCCAGTAGTTTGGGACCCACCGGGGAGCTGTTTTTT. It specifies CASSLGPTGELFF.

The chain combines TRBV27 with TRBJ1-6; 7 bases align to TRBD1. Germline CDR1 is MNHEY and CDR2 is SMNVEV (reference sequence). The trim removed 5 bases at V and 6 bases at J, leaving 7 bases unmatched. This CDR3 spans 15 amino acids. The CDR3 is CASSLGTVLNSPLHF. CDR3 coding DNA: TGTGCCAGCAGTCTCGGGACAGTTCTTAATTCACCCCTCCACTTT.

This chain connects TRBV7-2 to TRBJ1-1; 11 bases map to TRBD1. The CDR3 loop spans 15 amino acids. V was clipped by 6 bases and J by 4 bases; unmatched bases: 7. From germline, CDR1 is SGHTA and CDR2 FQGNSA. CDR3: CASRLQGTGGTEAFF. In nucleotides, the CDR3 is TGTGCCAGCAGACTCCAAGGGACAGGGGGCACTGAAGCTTTCTTT.

A remark on this clone: Different DNA sequences within this sample yield the same CDR3. The J gene is TRBJ2-3, the V gene TRBV7-9; D unclear. Germline CDR1 and CDR2: SEHNR and FQNEAQ (reference sequence). The CDR3 sequence is 11 residues long. V shed 4 bases and J shed 6 bases, with 5 bases lying between them. In DNA form, the CDR3 reads TGTGCCAGCAGCTCCCGGGATACGCAGTATTTT. This translates into CASSSRDTQYF. The entire variable domain, with the rest obtained from reference TRBV7-9 and TRBJ2-3, is as follows: DTGVSQNPRHKITKRGQNVTFRCDPISEHNRLYWYRQTLGQGPEFLTYFQNEAQLEKSRLLSDRFSAERPKGSFSTLEIQRTEQGDSAMYLCASSSRDTQYFGPGTRLTVL.

The chain couples TRBV28 to TRBJ2-7; D not certain. Per the germline V gene, CDR1 is MDHEN and CDR2 is SYDVKM. The CDR3 runs to 15 residues. Trimming took 4 bases from V and 2 from J, leaving 15 bases between them. The DNA for the CDR3 is TGTGCCAGCAGTTCTTACCCCGGGTCTACCTACGAGCAGTACTTC. Protein sequence: CASSSYPGSTYEQYF.

The rearrangement uses TRBV5-1 and TRBJ2-5, with D possibly being TRBD2 (6 bases). This CDR3 region has 15 residues. V lost 6 bases, J lost 4 bases, and 19 bases lay in between. Germline V gives CDR1 SGHRS, CDR2 YFSETQ. The CDR3, as DNA: TGCGCCAGCAACCCCGGGAATGTGGGGGGAGAGACCCAGTACTTC. Amino acid sequence: CASNPGNVGGETQYF.

The J gene is TRBJ2-1, the V gene TRBV18, with 9 bases matching TRBD2. V dropped 3 bases and J dropped 5; count of bases not matched to a gene: 5. The CDR3 runs to 15 residues. Germline CDR1 is KGHSH and CDR2 is LQKENI. For the CDR3, the DNA is TGTGCCAGCTCACCTGGTAGCGGGAGTAACAATGAGCAGTTCTTC. The encoded protein is CASSPGSGSNNEQFF.

J is TRBJ2-7 and V is TRBV18; D is undetermined. Trimming pared 3 bases from V and 0 bases from J, leaving 12 bases between. This CDR3 has 15 amino acids. The germline gives CDR1 KGHSH, CDR2 LQKENI. CDR3 in amino acids: CASSPSGRSSYEQYF. The CDR3 nucleotides are TGTGCCAGCTCACCCTCTGGACGGAGCTCCTACGAGCAGTACTTC. The whole variable domain, remainder taken from reference TRBV18 and TRBJ2-7, is NAGVMQNPRHLVRRRGQEARLRCSPMKGHSHVYWYRQLPEEGLKFMVYLQKENIIDESGMPKERFSAEFPKEGPSILRIQQVVRGDSAAYFCASSPSGRSSYEQYFGPGTRLTVT.

The chain carries TRBV19 and TRBJ1-3, with D hard to call. In germline, CDR1 is LNHDA, CDR2 SQIVND (reference sequence). V lost 7 bases and J lost 0, with 13 bases in between. The CDR3 extends over 15 amino acids. DNA of the CDR3: TGTGCCAGTAATCCTGGGTGGAGCTCTGGAAACACCATATATTTT. Translating it yields CASNPGWSSGNTIYF.

V gene TRBV9 combines with J gene TRBJ2-7; 12 positions match TRBD1. The ends lost 4 bases at V and 2 bases at J; junction bases unmatched: 7. The CDR3 has 16 amino acids. Germline V gene sequence: CDR1 SGDLS, CDR2 YYNGEE. CDR3 residues: CASSPGGQGATYEQYF. DNA of the CDR3: TGTGCCAGCAGCCCGGGGGGACAGGGGGCAACCTACGAGCAGTACTTC.